This TCR beta chain is from a study of Ad26.COV2.S vaccination and SARS-CoV-2 variants. This CDR3 has 13 residues. Deletions cut 1 base from V and 4 bases from J, with 8 bases between. Germline-derived CDR1 and CDR2 are SEHNR and FQNEAQ (reference sequence). Generated by immunoSEQ multiplex PCR, the TCRdb table keeps only in-frame clones and is missing some. The sample contains 350,000 to 500,000 clones, 90% of which appear only once. This sample's treatment: approximately 18 received Ad26.COV2.S at low or high dose, single or two shots; about 5 received placebo; per-sample allocation not given. On day 63 after the first injection, vaccine and placebo recipients gave samples. About this clone itself: The same CDR3 arises from other DNA sequences in this sample as well.

The TCR was taken from a person between 18 and 65 years old who received the Ad26.COV2.S COVID-19 vaccine or a placebo. The sample here was peripheral blood, taken in a trial of Ad26.COV2.S vaccine versus placebo. V is TRBV7-9 and J is TRBJ2-7, with D unresolved. CDR3 residues: CASSLVGPYEQYF. The CDR3 bases are TGTGCCAGCAGCTTAGTGGGCCCTTACGAGCAGTACTTC.